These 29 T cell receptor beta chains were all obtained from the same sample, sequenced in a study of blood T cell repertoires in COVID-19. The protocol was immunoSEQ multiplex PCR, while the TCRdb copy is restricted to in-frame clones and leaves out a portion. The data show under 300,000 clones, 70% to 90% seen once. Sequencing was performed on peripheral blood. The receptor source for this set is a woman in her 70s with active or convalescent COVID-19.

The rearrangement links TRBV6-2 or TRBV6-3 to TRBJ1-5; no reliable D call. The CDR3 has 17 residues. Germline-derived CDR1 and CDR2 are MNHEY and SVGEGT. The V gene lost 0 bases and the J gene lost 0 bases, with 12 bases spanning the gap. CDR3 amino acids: CASSYSQSGYSNQPQHF. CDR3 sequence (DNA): TGTGCCAGCAGTTACTCCCAGAGCGGATATAGCAATCAGCCCCAGCATTTT.

The CDR3 region has the DNA TGTGCCAGCAGTTTGGGGGGGATTAACACCTTC. The encoded protein is CASSLGGINTF. The V gene is TRBV12-3 or TRBV12-4, the J gene TRBJ1-2, with D possibly matching TRBD1 (5 bases). The CDR3 has 11 residues. The V end lost 3 bases, the J end lost 12 bases, and 11 bases lay between the germline ends.

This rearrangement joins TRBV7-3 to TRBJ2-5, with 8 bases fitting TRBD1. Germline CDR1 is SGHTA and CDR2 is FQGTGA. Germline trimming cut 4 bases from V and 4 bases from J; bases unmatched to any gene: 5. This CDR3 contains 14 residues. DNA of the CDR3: TGTGCCAGCAGCTCGGGACAGGCCCGAGAGACCCAGTACTTC. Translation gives CASSSGQARETQYF. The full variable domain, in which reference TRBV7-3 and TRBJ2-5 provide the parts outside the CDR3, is GAGVSQTPSNKVTEKGKYVELRCDPISGHTALYWYRQSLGQGPEFLIYFQGTGAADDSGLPNDRFFAVRPEGSVSTLKIQRTERGDSAVYLCASSSGQARETQYFGPGTRLLVL.

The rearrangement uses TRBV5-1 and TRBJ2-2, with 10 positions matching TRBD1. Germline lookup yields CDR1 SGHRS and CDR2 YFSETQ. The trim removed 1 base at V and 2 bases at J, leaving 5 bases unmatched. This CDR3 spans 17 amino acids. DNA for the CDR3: TGCGCCAGCAGCTTGAAGCGGACAGGGGGAAACACCGGGGAGCTGTTTTTT. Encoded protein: CASSLKRTGGNTGELFF. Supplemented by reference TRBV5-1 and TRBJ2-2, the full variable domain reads KAGVTQTPRYLIKTRGQQVTLSCSPISGHRSVSWYQQTPGQGLQFLFEYFSETQRNKGNFPGRFSGRQFSNSRSEMNVSTLELGDSALYLCASSLKRTGGNTGELFFGEGSRLTVL.

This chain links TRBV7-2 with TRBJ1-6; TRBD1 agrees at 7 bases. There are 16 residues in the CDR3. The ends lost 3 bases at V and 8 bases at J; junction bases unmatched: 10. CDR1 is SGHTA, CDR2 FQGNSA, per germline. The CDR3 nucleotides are TGTGCCAGCAGCTTCACCTCGGGACAGTCGGATTCACCCCTCCACTTT. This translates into CASSFTSGQSDSPLHF.

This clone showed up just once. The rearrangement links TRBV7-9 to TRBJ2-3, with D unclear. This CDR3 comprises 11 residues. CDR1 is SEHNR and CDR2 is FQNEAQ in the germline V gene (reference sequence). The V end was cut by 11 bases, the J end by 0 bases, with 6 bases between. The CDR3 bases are TGTGCCGCGCTAAGCACAGATACGCAGTATTTT. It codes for CAALSTDTQYF.

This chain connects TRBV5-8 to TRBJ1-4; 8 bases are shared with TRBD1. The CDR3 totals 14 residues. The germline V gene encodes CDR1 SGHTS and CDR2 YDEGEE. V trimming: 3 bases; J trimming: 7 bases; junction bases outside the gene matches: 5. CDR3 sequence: CASSSLQGGEKLFF. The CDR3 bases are TGTGCCAGCAGCTCCCTACAGGGGGGTGAAAAACTGTTTTTT.

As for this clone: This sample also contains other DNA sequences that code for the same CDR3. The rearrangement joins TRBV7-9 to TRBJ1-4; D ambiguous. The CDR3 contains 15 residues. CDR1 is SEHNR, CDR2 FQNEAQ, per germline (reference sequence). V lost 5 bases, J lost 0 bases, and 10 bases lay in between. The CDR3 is CASSLGGTTNEKLFF. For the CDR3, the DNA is TGTGCCAGCAGCCTCGGCGGGACAACTAATGAAAAACTGTTTTTT.

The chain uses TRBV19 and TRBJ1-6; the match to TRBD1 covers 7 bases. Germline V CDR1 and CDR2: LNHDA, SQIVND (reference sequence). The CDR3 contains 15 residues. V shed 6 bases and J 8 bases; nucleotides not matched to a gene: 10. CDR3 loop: CASRIRGQGDSPLHF. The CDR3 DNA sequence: TGTGCCAGTAGAATCCGGGGGCAGGGGGATTCACCCCTCCACTTT.

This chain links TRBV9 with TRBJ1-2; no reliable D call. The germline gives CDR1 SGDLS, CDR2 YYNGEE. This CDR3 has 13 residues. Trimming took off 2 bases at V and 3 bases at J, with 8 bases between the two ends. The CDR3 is CASSVSLDYGYTF. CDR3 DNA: TGTGCCAGCAGCGTGAGTCTTGACTATGGCTACACCTTC.

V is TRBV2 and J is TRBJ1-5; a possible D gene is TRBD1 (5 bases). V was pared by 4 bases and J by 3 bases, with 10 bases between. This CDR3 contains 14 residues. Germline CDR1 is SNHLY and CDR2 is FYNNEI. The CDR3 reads CASSGRGYNQPQHF. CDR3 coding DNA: TGTGCCAGCAGTGGGAGGGGTTACAATCAGCCCCAGCATTTT.

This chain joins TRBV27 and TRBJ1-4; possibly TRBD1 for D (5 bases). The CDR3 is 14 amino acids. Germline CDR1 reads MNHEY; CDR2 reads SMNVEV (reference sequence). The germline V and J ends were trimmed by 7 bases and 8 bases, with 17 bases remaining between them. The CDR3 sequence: CASTGVLGGEKLFF. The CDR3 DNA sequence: TGTGCCAGCACGGGGGTCCTCGGTGGCGAAAAACTGTTTTTT. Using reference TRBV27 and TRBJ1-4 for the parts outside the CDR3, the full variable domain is EAQVTQNPRYLITVTGKKLTVTCSQNMNHEYMSWYRQDPGLGLRQIYYSMNVEVTDKGDVPEGYKVSRKEKRNFPLILESPSPNQTSLYFCASTGVLGGEKLFFGSGTQLSVL.

The CDR3 sequence is CASSFRTGGTDEQYF. CDR3 nucleotides: TGCGCCAGCAGCTTTAGGACAGGGGGAACAGACGAGCAGTACTTC. The V call is TRBV5-1, the J call TRBJ2-7; TRBD1 aligns across 10 bases. The ends lost 2 bases at V and 5 bases at J; junction bases unmatched: 7. The CDR3 runs 15 residues. Germline CDR1 and CDR2: SGHRS and YFSETQ.

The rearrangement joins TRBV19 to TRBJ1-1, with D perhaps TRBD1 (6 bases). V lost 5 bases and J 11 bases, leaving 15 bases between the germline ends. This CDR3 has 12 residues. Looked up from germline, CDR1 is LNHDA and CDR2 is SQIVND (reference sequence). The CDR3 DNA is TGTGCCAGTAGTCATCAGGGGATGCCTGCTTTCTTT. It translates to CASSHQGMPAFF.

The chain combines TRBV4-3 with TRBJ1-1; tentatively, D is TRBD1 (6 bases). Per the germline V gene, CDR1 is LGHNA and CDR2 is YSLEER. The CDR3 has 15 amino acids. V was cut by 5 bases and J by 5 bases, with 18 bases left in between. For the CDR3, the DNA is TGCGCCAGCAGCAGGGTGGTTGGGGGCCGGACTGAAGCTTTCTTT. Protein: CASSRVVGGRTEAFF.

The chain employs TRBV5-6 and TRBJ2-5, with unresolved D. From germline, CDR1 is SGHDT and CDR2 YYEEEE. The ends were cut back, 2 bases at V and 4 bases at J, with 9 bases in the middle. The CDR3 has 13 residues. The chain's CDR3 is CASSLMLSETQYF. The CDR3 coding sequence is TGTGCCAGCAGCTTAATGTTATCAGAGACCCAGTACTTC.

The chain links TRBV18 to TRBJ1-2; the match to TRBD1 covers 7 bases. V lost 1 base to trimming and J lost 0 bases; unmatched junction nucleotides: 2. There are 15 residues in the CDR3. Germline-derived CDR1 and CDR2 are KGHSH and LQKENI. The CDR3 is CASSPRDSPNYGYTF. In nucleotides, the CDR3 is TGTGCCAGCTCACCACGGGACAGCCCTAACTATGGCTACACCTTC.

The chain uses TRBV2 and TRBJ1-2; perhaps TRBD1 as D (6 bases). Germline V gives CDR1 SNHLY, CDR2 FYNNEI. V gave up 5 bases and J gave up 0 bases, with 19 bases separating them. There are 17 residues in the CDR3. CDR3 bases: TGTGCCAGCAGTCTCGATACCTCAGGGGTTACTAACTATGGCTACACCTTC. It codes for CASSLDTSGVTNYGYTF.

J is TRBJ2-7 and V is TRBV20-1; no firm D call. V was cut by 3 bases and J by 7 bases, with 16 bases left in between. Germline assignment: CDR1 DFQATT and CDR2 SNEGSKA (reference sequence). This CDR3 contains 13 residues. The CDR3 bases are TGCAGTGCTAGTCCCACTGTCACGAGGGAGCAGTACTTC. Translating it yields CSASPTVTREQYF.

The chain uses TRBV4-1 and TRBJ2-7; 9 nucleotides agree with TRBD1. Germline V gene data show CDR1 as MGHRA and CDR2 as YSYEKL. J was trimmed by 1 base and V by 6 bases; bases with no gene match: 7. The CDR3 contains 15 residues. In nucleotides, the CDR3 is TGCGCCAGCAGATTCGGGACAGGGACGTCCTACGAGCAGTACTTC. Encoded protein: CASRFGTGTSYEQYF.

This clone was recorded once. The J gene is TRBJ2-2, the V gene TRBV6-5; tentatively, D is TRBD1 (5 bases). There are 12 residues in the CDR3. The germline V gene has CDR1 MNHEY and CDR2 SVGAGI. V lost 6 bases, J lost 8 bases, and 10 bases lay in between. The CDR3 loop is CASRTPGGELFF. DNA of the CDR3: TGTGCCAGCAGAACCCCAGGGGGGGAGCTGTTTTTT.

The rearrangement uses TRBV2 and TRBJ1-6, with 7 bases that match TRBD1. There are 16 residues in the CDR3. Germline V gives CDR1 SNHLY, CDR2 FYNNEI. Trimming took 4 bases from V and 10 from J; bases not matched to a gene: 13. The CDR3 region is CASSVRDSRDGSPLHF. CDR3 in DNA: TGTGCCAGCAGTGTCCGGGACAGCCGAGATGGGTCACCCCTCCACTTT.

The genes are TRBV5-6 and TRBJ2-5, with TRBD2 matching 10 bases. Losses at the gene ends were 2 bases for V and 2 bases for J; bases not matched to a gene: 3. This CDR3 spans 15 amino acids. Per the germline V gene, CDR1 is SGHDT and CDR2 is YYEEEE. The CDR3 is CASSFSGGIQETQYF. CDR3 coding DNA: TGTGCCAGCAGCTTTAGCGGGGGGATACAAGAGACCCAGTACTTC.

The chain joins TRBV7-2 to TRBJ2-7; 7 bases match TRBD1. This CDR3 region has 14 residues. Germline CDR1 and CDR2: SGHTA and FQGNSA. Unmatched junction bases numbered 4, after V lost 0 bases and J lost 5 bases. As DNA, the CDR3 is TGTGCCAGCAGCTTAGCCAGGGGGAAAGACGAGCAGTACTTC. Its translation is CASSLARGKDEQYF. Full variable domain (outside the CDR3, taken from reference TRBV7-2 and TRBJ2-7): GAGVSQSPSNKVTEKGKDVELRCDPISGHTALYWYRQSLGQGLEFLIYFQGNSAPDKSGLPSDRFSAERTGGSVSTLTIQRTQQEDSAVYLCASSLARGKDEQYFGPGTRLTVT.

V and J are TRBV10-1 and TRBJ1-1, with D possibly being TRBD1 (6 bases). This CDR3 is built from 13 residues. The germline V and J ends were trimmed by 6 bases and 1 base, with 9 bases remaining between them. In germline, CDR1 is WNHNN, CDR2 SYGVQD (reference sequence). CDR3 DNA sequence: TGCGCCAGCAGGACAGGCTGGAACACTGAAGCTTTCTTT. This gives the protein CASRTGWNTEAFF.

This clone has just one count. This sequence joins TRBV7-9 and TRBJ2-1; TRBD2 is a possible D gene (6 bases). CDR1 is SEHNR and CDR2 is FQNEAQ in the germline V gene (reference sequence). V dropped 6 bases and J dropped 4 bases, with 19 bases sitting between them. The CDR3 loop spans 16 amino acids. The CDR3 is CASRATEAAGYNEQFF. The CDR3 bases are TGTGCCAGCAGGGCAACGGAAGCCGCGGGATACAATGAGCAGTTCTTC.

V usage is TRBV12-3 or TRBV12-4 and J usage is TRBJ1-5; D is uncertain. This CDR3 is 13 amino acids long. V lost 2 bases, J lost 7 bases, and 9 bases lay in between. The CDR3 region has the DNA TGTGCCAGCAGTTTAACCCGGAGGCAGCCCCAGCATTTT. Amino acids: CASSLTRRQPQHF.

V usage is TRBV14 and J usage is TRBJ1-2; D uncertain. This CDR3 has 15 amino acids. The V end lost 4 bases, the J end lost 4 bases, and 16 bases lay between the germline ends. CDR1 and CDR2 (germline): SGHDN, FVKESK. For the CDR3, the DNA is TGTGCCAGCAGCCCCTGGGCGGGAAGCAGCTATGGCTACACCTTC. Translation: CASSPWAGSSYGYTF.

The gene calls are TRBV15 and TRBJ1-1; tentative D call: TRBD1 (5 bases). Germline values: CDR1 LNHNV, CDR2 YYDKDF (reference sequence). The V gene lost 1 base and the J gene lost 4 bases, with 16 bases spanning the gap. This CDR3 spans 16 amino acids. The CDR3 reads CATSRGLGDGGTEAFF. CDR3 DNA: TGTGCCACCAGCAGAGGCCTGGGAGACGGGGGCACTGAAGCTTTCTTT. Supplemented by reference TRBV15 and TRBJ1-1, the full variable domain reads DAMVIQNPRYQVTQFGKPVTLSCSQTLNHNVMYWYQQKSSQAPKLLFHYYDKDFNNEADTPDNFQSRRPNTSFCFLDIRSPGLGDTAMYLCATSRGLGDGGTEAFFGQGTRLTVV.